This entry concerns a single TCR beta chain. The data derive from a study of T-cell reconstitution after alpha-beta-depleted transplantation in children. Library preparation (for TCRbeta) was performed with unique molecular identifiers. Via MiXCR, TCRdb re-called the PCR reads, giving one row per CDR3 protein. The sample gives about 500,000 distinct CDR3 sequences, about 30% of which show up once; around 2.4% is in the top ten. The sequencing here drew on PBMCs from the stem cell graft donor, taken from the stem cell graft. This receptor was identified in a human donor who donated a stem cell graft to a child with aplastic anemia.

Written as DNA, the CDR3 is TGTGCCAGCAGTCTTTTGGGGACTAGCGTTTACAATGAGCAGTTCTTC. This translates into CASSLLGTSVYNEQFF. V is TRBV12-3 or TRBV12-4 and J is TRBJ2-1; 10 bases are a match to TRBD2. Trimming took 5 bases from V and 4 from J; bases not matched to a gene: 8. This CDR3 region has 16 residues.